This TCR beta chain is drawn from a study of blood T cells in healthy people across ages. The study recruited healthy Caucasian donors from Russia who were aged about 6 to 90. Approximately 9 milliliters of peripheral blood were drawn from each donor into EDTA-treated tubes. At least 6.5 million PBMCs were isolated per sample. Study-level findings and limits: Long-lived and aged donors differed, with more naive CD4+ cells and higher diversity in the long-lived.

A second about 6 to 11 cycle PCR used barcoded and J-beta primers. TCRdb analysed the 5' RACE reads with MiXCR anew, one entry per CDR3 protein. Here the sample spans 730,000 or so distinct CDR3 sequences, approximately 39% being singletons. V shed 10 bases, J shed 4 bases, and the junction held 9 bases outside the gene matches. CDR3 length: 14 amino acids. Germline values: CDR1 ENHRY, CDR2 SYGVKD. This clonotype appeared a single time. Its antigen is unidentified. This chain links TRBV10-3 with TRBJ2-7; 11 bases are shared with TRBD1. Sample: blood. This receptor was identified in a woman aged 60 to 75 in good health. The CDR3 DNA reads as TGTGCCACACTCCCCGGACAGGGGGCTTACGAGCAGTACTTC. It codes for CATLPGQGAYEQYF.